This T cell receptor beta chain was recorded in a study of neoadjuvant anti-PD-1 for oral cavity cancer (dated by TCRdb to the early 2020s). Some background on the complete study: Three to four biweekly doses of nivolumab at 3 mg/kg were mostly administered to patients before curative-intent surgical resection. Patients who did not progress were given a fourth nivolumab dose at about day 43 and had definitive surgical resection on days 50-56. A roughly 32% response rate was observed in the parent correlative cohort, in which over nine patients were included. Under RECIST 1.1, a patient counted as a responder if showing complete response, partial response or stable disease, and as a non-responder if showing progression. Results and caveats for the whole study, not just this receptor: After neoadjuvant nivolumab, non-responders showed significantly higher T cell clonality (Gini index) in PBMCs than responders did. Higher pretreatment blood Treg/Th17 ratios correlated with both higher pretreatment blood TCRbeta clonality and lower post-treatment tumor TCRbeta clonality. Only three patients per response group were included in the TCR analyses, and the authors called for validation in larger cohorts.

V drops 3 bases and J drops 0 bases, leaving 6 bases in between. From the cysteine up to the phenylalanine, the CDR3 has a length of 13 residues. Only the CDR3 portion is preserved as DNA: 39 bases, with reading frame beginning at the first base. CDR1 MNHEY and CDR2 SMNVEV were looked up in the germline V gene (reference sequence). Worth noting for this clone: It lacks a known antigen. It has no much larger one-base neighbor in the sample; base qualities were not kept.

For deep sequencing, each PBMC sample was run in six replicates, with libraries mostly built from approximately 520 ng of input genomic DNA. The immunoSEQ hsTCRbeta kit was used to prepare TCRbeta libraries according to the manufacturer's instructions. The completed libraries were mixed into a single pool at 3 nM, then sequenced with an Illumina NovaSeq 6000 S4 flow cell. Per the original workflow: Raw data preprocessing and quality control were performed with the immunoSEQ Analyzer. The analysis was limited to productive rearrangements, and each clonotype was defined by a unique CDR3 amino acid sequence. Repertoire clonality was estimated as the Gini-Simpson index, which was computed with the R package tcR. Student's t test was used to compare Gini indices, and Pearson correlation was used to assess associations with tumor size change. TCRdb took this table from immuneACCESS and kept in-frame rearrangements with V and J called. Such tables lack part of the clones; where checked against another copy, unresolved V genes explain under half of the gap, and the rest is unexplained. V and J calls and clone size are as listed in that table; D and trimming were resolved from the DNA. For this sample there are fewer than 7,000 clones; 60% to 80% appear just once. More than 2.5% of the sample comes from the top ten.

The time point label of this sample denotes: before neoadjuvant nivolumab. Patients were newly diagnosed with stage II-IVA oral cavity squamous cell carcinoma and had received no prior systemic or radiation treatment. The cohort was composed of patients with HPV-negative, locally advanced oral cavity squamous cell carcinoma. Peripheral blood mononuclear cells were analyzed directly and were not maintained or expanded in culture. The samples were obtained from a longitudinal correlative study of a single-arm phase II trial testing neoadjuvant nivolumab in oral cavity squamous cell carcinoma. Subject-matched pre- and post-treatment PBMCs and tumors from three responders and three non-responders were subjected to genomic DNA-based TCRbeta sequencing. Peripheral blood mononuclear cells were collected before nivolumab treatment and again after treatment, at the time of surgery. Genomic DNA was isolated from PBMCs using the Maxwell RSC DNA from Cells kit.

This TCR came from a person between 40 and 85 years old with oral cavity squamous cell carcinoma. The sequencing used PBMCs, collected before nivolumab (anti-PD-1) treatment. The sequence is built from TRBV27 and TRBJ2-7; no confident D gene assignment can be made. The bases are TGTGCCAGCAGTTTCTCGATCTCCTACGAGCAGTACTTC. Translation gives CASSFSISYEQYF.